These 28 T cell receptor beta chains share one sample of origin, sequenced in a study of T cell repertoires in cytomegalovirus infection. No antigen has been identified for these receptors. TCRdb recomputed calls from the reads with MiXCR, one row per CDR3 protein. The sample holds 250,000 to 400,000 distinct CDR3 sequences, around 25% seen once. The source was cultured PBMCs, collected from culture after CMV antigen stimulation. Receptors originate from a human donor in good health (CMV status not recorded). Some clones in this sample may be carry-over from other donors' samples.

This clonotype was detected ten times or more. This sequence joins TRBV28 and TRBJ2-3; D may be TRBD2 (5 bases). V was trimmed by 2 bases and J by 4 bases, leaving 16 bases between them. The CDR3 extends over 16 amino acids. Germline assignment: CDR1 MDHEN and CDR2 SYDVKM. The CDR3 protein is CASSLPGGFGADTQYF. CDR3 DNA: TGTGCCAGCAGTTTACCTGGCGGGTTTGGGGCAGATACGCAGTATTTT.

V is TRBV12-3 or TRBV12-4 and J is TRBJ2-6, with a weak D call TRBD2 (5 bases). V was trimmed by 7 bases and J by 4 bases, leaving 11 bases between them. The CDR3 totals 14 residues. The DNA for the CDR3 is TGTGCCAGCACCCCAGCGGCGGGGGCCAACGTCCTGACTTTC. This encodes CASTPAAGANVLTF.

This clonotype was seen many times. This rearrangement joins TRBV7-2 to TRBJ1-3; 8 nucleotides match TRBD1. The CDR3 is made up of 16 amino acids. J lost 0 bases, V lost 3 bases, and 4 bases had no gene match. Germline lookup yields CDR1 SGHTA and CDR2 FQGNSA. In DNA form, the CDR3 reads TGTGCCAGCAGCTTGCCAGGGGGCTTCTCTGGAAACACCATATATTTT. The encoded protein is CASSLPGGFSGNTIYF.

For the CDR3, the DNA is TGCAGTGCTAGAGAGGGTCGACAACACGTCCAAGAGACCCAGTACTTC. This gives the protein CSAREGRQHVQETQYF. This chain uses TRBV20-1 with TRBJ2-5; D gene unclear. The CDR3 covers 16 residues. Germline V lookup: CDR1 DFQATT, CDR2 SNEGSKA (reference sequence). V was pared by 0 bases and J by 1 base, with 15 bases between.

There are a few counts of this clonotype. The V gene is TRBV10-3, the J gene TRBJ2-1; either TRBD1 or TRBD2 may supply D (6 bases each). V lost 4 bases and J 8 bases, leaving 18 bases between the germline ends. CDR1 is ENHRY and CDR2 is SYGVKD in the germline V gene. The CDR3 consists of 15 residues. The CDR3 here is CAISGGGLGGDEQFF. The CDR3 DNA sequence: TGTGCCATCAGTGGAGGCGGACTGGGGGGCGATGAGCAGTTCTTC.

This clonotype was seen only a few times. This rearrangement joins TRBV5-4 to TRBJ2-3; 9 bases fit TRBD2. The CDR3 runs to 16 residues. Germline CDR1 SGHNT, CDR2 YYREEE (reference sequence). Trimming cost V 4 bases and J 0 bases; bases outside gene matches: 6. The CDR3 here is CASSPPTSGSTDTQYF. The CDR3 coding sequence is TGTGCCAGCAGCCCCCCGACTAGCGGAAGCACAGATACGCAGTATTTT.

This clonotype was seen repeatedly, ten times or more. The chain has TRBV7-2 and TRBJ1-2; D remains unclear. Deletions cut 5 bases from V and 8 bases from J, with 15 bases between. CDR1 and CDR2 from the germline V gene are SGHTA and FQGNSA. There are 13 residues in the CDR3. The CDR3 region has the DNA TGTGCCAGCAGCCTCCAACAGAGCGAGGGCTACACCTTC. As protein: CASSLQQSEGYTF.

This clonotype was picked up many times. J is TRBJ2-1 and V is TRBV6-5; D may be TRBD2 (6 bases). There are 17 residues in the CDR3. Trimming removed 0 bases at V and 3 bases at J, with 15 bases between. Germline assignment: CDR1 MNHEY and CDR2 SVGAGI. The CDR3 bases are TGTGCCAGCAGTTACTCGACCGTCCGGGAGCGCTACAATGAGCAGTTCTTC. It is translated as CASSYSTVRERYNEQFF.

CDR3 nucleotides: TGTGCCAGCAGCTCGGACTTCTGGGGGAGATACGAGCAGTACTTC. It is translated as CASSSDFWGRYEQYF. The gene calls are TRBV7-2 and TRBJ2-7, with D perhaps matching TRBD1 or TRBD2 (5 bases each). Germline lookup yields CDR1 SGHTA and CDR2 FQGNSA. The length of the CDR3 is 15 residues. V lost 4 bases and J 4 bases, leaving 17 bases between the germline ends.

This clonotype was counted many times. The chain uses TRBV7-2 and TRBJ2-7; no clear D gene. V lost 1 base and J lost 0, with 10 bases in between. The CDR3 extends over 15 amino acids. Per germline, CDR1 SGHTA and CDR2 FQGNSA. In DNA, the CDR3 is TGTGCCAGCAGCTTAGAGGTATATAGCTCCTACGAGCAGTACTTC. Protein sequence: CASSLEVYSSYEQYF.

The chain links TRBV20-1 to TRBJ2-3; the match to TRBD2 covers 8 bases. With V trimmed by 3 bases and J by 2 bases, 13 bases remained unmatched. The CDR3 extends over 17 amino acids. Germline V CDR1 and CDR2: DFQATT, SNEGSKA (reference sequence). CDR3 nucleotides: TGCAGTGCTAGTCCATTAGCGGGACCGGATCCCACAGATACGCAGTATTTT. This sequence encodes CSASPLAGPDPTDTQYF.

The chain uses TRBV18 and TRBJ1-1; 7 bases fit TRBD1. This CDR3 is built from 17 residues. Germline CDR1 is KGHSH and CDR2 is LQKENI. The J segment lost 4 bases and the V segment lost 4 bases, leaving 15 bases of the junction unmatched. The CDR3 here is CASSRNSGGGMATEAFF. CDR3 nucleotide sequence: TGTGCCAGCTCACGCAACTCAGGGGGGGGCATGGCCACTGAAGCTTTCTTT.

The chain links TRBV10-3 to TRBJ2-1, with TRBD1 as a possible D gene (5 bases). The CDR3 covers 16 residues. Per germline, CDR1 ENHRY and CDR2 SYGVKD. The V gene lost 4 bases and the J gene lost 6 bases, with 19 bases spanning the gap. The CDR3 is CAISGSHDDQGNEQFF. The CDR3 DNA reads as TGTGCCATCAGTGGATCTCATGACGACCAGGGCAATGAGCAGTTCTTC.

The chain carries TRBV5-1 and TRBJ1-1; D ambiguous. V lost 1 base to trimming and J lost 0 bases, with 13 bases between them. The germline V gene encodes CDR1 SGHRS and CDR2 YFSETQ. CDR3 length: 16 residues. CDR3 loop: CASSLRRQVMNTEAFF. The CDR3 nucleotides read TGCGCCAGCAGCTTGCGTCGGCAGGTCATGAACACTGAAGCTTTCTTT.

This chain links TRBV28 with TRBJ2-5, with D perhaps TRBD1 (6 bases). V was pared by 4 bases and J by 3 bases, with 18 bases between. The CDR3 consists of 16 residues. Germline CDR1 MDHEN, CDR2 SYDVKM. CDR3 DNA sequence: TGTGCCAGCAGTTGCCGGGGACGACAGGAAAAAGAGACCCAGTACTTC. As protein: CASSCRGRQEKETQYF.

This chain joins TRBV4-3 and TRBJ2-3; D ambiguous. Germline CDR1 is LGHNA and CDR2 is YSLEER. CDR3 length equals 14 residues. V dropped 1 base and J dropped 2 bases, with 7 bases sitting between them. The CDR3 DNA reads TGCGCCAGCAGCCAAGTAGCCCCCACAGATACGCAGTATTTT. This codes for CASSQVAPTDTQYF.

This clonotype was detected only a few times. The chain links TRBV29-1 to TRBJ2-5; D ambiguous. With 2 bases removed from V and 5 bases from J, the gap between germline ends came to 9 bases. Germline assignment: CDR1 SQVTM and CDR2 ANQGSEA. CDR3 length equals 12 residues. The CDR3 reads CSVERSLETQYF. Written as DNA, the CDR3 is TGCAGCGTTGAAAGGAGTCTCGAGACCCAGTACTTC.

This chain connects TRBV28 to TRBJ2-1; weak D call: TRBD2 (6 bases). The germline gives CDR1 MDHEN, CDR2 SYDVKM. The ends were cut back, 5 bases at V and 5 bases at J, with 22 bases in the middle. There are 17 residues in the CDR3. The CDR3 loop reads CASSIGWGRGGDNEQFF. CDR3 in DNA: TGTGCCAGCAGTATAGGTTGGGGGAGAGGCGGGGACAATGAGCAGTTCTTC.

The chain combines TRBV20-1 with TRBJ2-7; 8 bases line up with TRBD1. CDR1 DFQATT and CDR2 SNEGSKA come from the germline V gene (reference sequence). CDR3 length: 16 amino acids. The junction had 10 bases not matched to a gene; V was cut back by 0 bases and J by 3 bases. The CDR3 sequence is CSARDLTGQVIYEQYF. The CDR3 coding sequence is TGCAGTGCTAGAGATTTAACGGGACAGGTGATCTACGAGCAGTACTTC.

This clonotype showed up just a few times. J is TRBJ2-1 and V is TRBV29-1; a weak D match, TRBD2 (5 bases). This CDR3 has 15 residues. V gave up 1 base and J gave up 0 bases, with 10 bases separating them. The germline gives CDR1 SQVTM, CDR2 ANQGSEA. The CDR3 is CSVEGGLNSYNEQFF. CDR3 sequence (DNA): TGCAGCGTTGAAGGCGGACTGAACTCCTACAATGAGCAGTTCTTC.

The chain carries TRBV11-2 and TRBJ2-5; no definite D call. Germline V gene sequence: CDR1 SGHAT, CDR2 FQNNGV. Trimming removed 2 bases from V and 5 bases from J, with 6 bases in between. The CDR3 has 12 amino acids. The CDR3 DNA reads TGTGCCAGCAGCTTATCCTTGGAGACCCAGTACTTC. It codes for CASSLSLETQYF.

The rearrangement uses TRBV5-4 and TRBJ2-3; no reliable D call. The V end lost 4 bases, the J end lost 6 bases, and 12 bases lay between the germline ends. Germline CDR1 is SGHNT and CDR2 is YYREEE (reference sequence). The CDR3 consists of 13 residues. CDR3 nucleotide sequence: TGTGCCAGCAGCCCAAAAATTACGGATACGCAGTATTTT. Translated: CASSPKITDTQYF.

The chain couples TRBV6-5 to TRBJ2-4, with TRBD2 matching 15 bases. V gave up 2 bases and J gave up 0 bases; unmatched junction bases: 2. Per the germline V gene, CDR1 is MNHEY and CDR2 is SVGAGI. This CDR3 is built from 18 residues. The CDR3 here is CASSYRTSGGVAKNIQYF. The CDR3 nucleotides are TGTGCCAGCAGTTACAGGACTAGCGGGGGGGTAGCCAAAAACATTCAGTACTTC.

In its sample, this clonotype was seen a few times. The chain has TRBV15 and TRBJ1-4, with D possibly TRBD1 on 6 matching bases. Trimming took off 2 bases at V and 8 bases at J, with 12 bases between the two ends. The CDR3 runs 14 residues. Germline loops: CDR1 LNHNV, CDR2 YYDKDF (reference sequence). DNA of the CDR3: TGTGCCACCAGCAGACAGGGGCCAGGGGAAAAACTGTTTTTT. Amino acid sequence: CATSRQGPGEKLFF.

This clonotype appeared many times. This sequence joins TRBV11-3 and TRBJ2-1; 11 bases are a match to TRBD2. The ends lost 1 base at V and 6 bases at J; junction bases unmatched: 2. This CDR3 is built from 15 residues. Looked up from germline, CDR1 is SGHNT and CDR2 is YENEEA. The CDR3 loop reads CASSLVGTSGNEQFF. The CDR3 DNA follows: TGTGCCAGCAGCTTAGTTGGGACTAGCGGCAATGAGCAGTTCTTC. Using reference TRBV11-3 and TRBJ2-1 for the parts outside the CDR3, the full variable domain is EAGVVQSPRYKIIEKKQPVAFWCNPISGHNTLYWYLQNLGQGPELLIRYENEEAVDDSQLPKDRFSAERLKGVDSTLKIQPAELGDSAVYLCASSLVGTSGNEQFFGPGTRLTVL.

The sample holds a few counts of this clonotype. The chain is built from TRBV12-3 or TRBV12-4 and TRBJ2-7; D uncertain. The V gene lost 1 base and the J gene lost 1 base, with 5 bases spanning the gap. The CDR3 extends over 13 amino acids. The CDR3, as DNA: TGTGCCAGCAGTTTAGGGCCTTCCTACGAGCAGTACGTC. Translating it yields CASSLGPSYEQYV.

This clonotype was seen a few times. V gene TRBV27 combines with J gene TRBJ2-1; TRBD1 aligns across 7 bases. The germline V gene encodes CDR1 MNHEY and CDR2 SMNVEV (reference sequence). The CDR3 length is 13 residues. The V and J ends lost 5 bases and 6 bases, in that order; junction bases with no gene match: 4. CDR3 sequence: CASSITGVNEQFF. CDR3 nucleotide sequence: TGTGCCAGCAGTATAACAGGGGTCAATGAGCAGTTCTTC.

The rearrangement joins TRBV6-2 or TRBV6-3 to TRBJ2-1; a possible D gene is TRBD2 (7 bases). Trimming cost V 2 bases and J 9 bases, with 11 bases left between them. Germline V gene data show CDR1 as MNHEY and CDR2 as SVGEGT. The CDR3 extends over 13 amino acids. The CDR3 nucleotides are TGTGCCAGCAGTTACGGGAGGGGGAGTGAGCAGTTCTTC. This gives the protein CASSYGRGSEQFF.